These 14 T cell receptor beta chains came from one sample sequenced in a study of cytomegalovirus exposure and HLA in healthy donors. The primer mix had 60 Vbeta and 13 Jbeta primers. Here immunoSEQ multiplex PCR was the method, and the copy in TCRdb shows in-frame clones only, minus some. The sample includes fewer than 120,000 clones, over 60% of them seen just once. The sequencing sample was made of PBMCs. These receptors were taken from a woman aged 25 to 39 in good health and CMV-seronegative.

The CDR3 bases are TGTGCCAGTAGTCCTCTAGCGGGAGGCCACGAGCAGTACTTC. Its translation is CASSPLAGGHEQYF. This chain links TRBV19 with TRBJ2-7, with 11 nucleotides matching TRBD2. The J segment lost 5 bases and the V segment lost 5 bases, leaving 5 bases of the junction unmatched. Germline loops: CDR1 LNHDA, CDR2 SQIVND (reference sequence). CDR3 length: 14 residues.

The J gene is TRBJ1-1, the V gene TRBV9, with unresolved D. Germline loops: CDR1 SGDLS, CDR2 YYNGEE. Trimming took 0 bases from V and 4 from J, leaving 7 bases between them. The CDR3 extends over 13 amino acids. The CDR3 reads CASSVVGSTEAFF. The CDR3 coding sequence is TGTGCCAGCAGCGTAGTGGGGAGCACTGAAGCTTTCTTT.

The J gene is TRBJ2-7, the V gene TRBV6-1, with D tentatively TRBD2 (5 bases). With 7 bases removed from V and 1 base from J, the gap between germline ends came to 14 bases. The germline CDR1 and CDR2 sequences are MNHNS and SASEGT. The length of the CDR3 is 14 residues. This chain's CDR3 is CASTRLGKSYEQYF. The CDR3 nucleotides are TGTGCCAGCACCCGCCTCGGGAAATCCTACGAGCAGTACTTC.

The genes are TRBV4-1 and TRBJ2-7; TRBD2 might be the D (5 bases). This CDR3 spans 14 amino acids. Germline CDR1 is MGHRA and CDR2 is YSYEKL. Trimming cost V 1 base and J 2 bases, with 9 bases left between them. CDR3 sequence (DNA): TGCGCCAGCAGCCAAGGGGGAGCTACCTACGAGCAGTACTTC. Its protein is CASSQGGATYEQYF.

This clone was picked up one time. The chain joins TRBV6-5 to TRBJ1-2; tentatively, D is TRBD1 (5 bases). Germline CDR1 MNHEY, CDR2 SVGAGI. Trimming took off 0 bases at V and 3 bases at J, with 8 bases between the two ends. The CDR3 is 14 residues long. The chain's CDR3 is CASSYSTADYGYTF. Written as DNA, the CDR3 is TGTGCCAGCAGTTACTCGACAGCCGACTATGGCTACACCTTC.

The CDR3 nucleotides are TGTGCCAGCACCGACAATCCTGGGACAGGGGAGTTCGGTGAGCAGTTCTTC. Translation gives CASTDNPGTGEFGEQFF. The rearrangement links TRBV28 to TRBJ2-1, with 10 bases matching TRBD1. CDR1 MDHEN and CDR2 SYDVKM come from the germline V gene. V lost 7 bases, J lost 9 bases, and 18 bases stayed unmatched. The CDR3 runs to 17 residues.

The rearrangement joins TRBV5-1 to TRBJ2-2; tentatively, D is TRBD1 (6 bases). Germline V gene lookup returns CDR1 SGHRS and CDR2 YFSETQ. V was shortened by 6 bases and J by 1 base, with 10 bases between the two germline ends. The CDR3 is 14 amino acids. CDR3 coding DNA: TGCGCCAGCACACGGACAGTGAACACCGGGGAGCTGTTTTTT. Translating it yields CASTRTVNTGELFF.

The sample holds a few counts of this clone. This chain connects TRBV2 to TRBJ2-6; the match to TRBD2 covers 15 bases. This CDR3 spans 20 amino acids. Germline CDR1 SNHLY, CDR2 FYNNEI. Trimming removed 9 bases from V and 2 bases from J; junction bases left unmatched: 14. CDR3 protein: CARDSGLAGGFLTGANVLTF. CDR3 nucleotides: TGTGCCAGAGATTCGGGACTAGCGGGGGGATTCCTAACTGGGGCCAACGTCCTGACTTTC.

This clone showed up just once. This chain links TRBV11-1 with TRBJ1-1; 8 bases fit TRBD1. There are 15 residues in the CDR3. The V and J ends lost 0 bases and 4 bases, in that order; junction bases with no gene match: 4. Germline V gene lookup returns CDR1 SGHAT and CDR2 FQDESV (reference sequence). The CDR3 here is CASSLAAGGGTEAFF. DNA for the CDR3: TGTGCCAGCAGCTTAGCGGCAGGGGGCGGCACTGAAGCTTTCTTT.

The chain combines TRBV5-4 with TRBJ2-5; D perhaps matches TRBD1 (6 bases). Trimming took off 3 bases at V and 5 bases at J, with 14 bases between the two ends. The CDR3 runs 14 residues. CDR1 is SGHNT and CDR2 is YYREEE in the germline V gene (reference sequence). The CDR3 sequence is CASSWDTGYETQYF. The CDR3 DNA reads as TGTGCCAGCAGCTGGGATACAGGGTACGAGACCCAGTACTTC.

This clone appeared a few times. This chain joins TRBV28 and TRBJ2-6; D unresolved. The CDR3 runs to 12 residues. V lost 10 bases and J 0 bases, leaving 4 bases between the germline ends. CDR1 and CDR2 (germline): MDHEN, SYDVKM. The CDR3 DNA is TGTGCCACCGGCTCTGGGGCCAACGTCCTGACTTTC. Translated: CATGSGANVLTF.

This clone was observed a handful of times. CDR3: CASSIQGGGYQPQHF. The CDR3 nucleotides read TGTGCCAGTAGTATCCAGGGGGGAGGATATCAGCCCCAGCATTTT. The chain links TRBV19 to TRBJ1-5; 7 bases fit TRBD1. Trimming took 3 bases from V and 5 from J; bases not matched to a gene: 7. CDR3 length equals 15 residues. CDR1 and CDR2 (germline): LNHDA, SQIVND (reference sequence).

The gene calls are TRBV28 and TRBJ1-6; weak D call: TRBD1 (5 bases). This CDR3 comprises 22 residues. The germline CDR1 and CDR2 sequences are MDHEN and SYDVKM. V lost 3 bases and J lost 3, with 30 bases in between. In DNA, the CDR3 is TGTGCCAGCAGTTTTCTCCGCGCGCCCTCCCTTCAGGGCGGGGGCTATAATTCACCCCTCCACTTT. Amino acids: CASSFLRAPSLQGGGYNSPLHF.

The chain recombines TRBV5-6 with TRBJ2-7; D is possibly TRBD2 (7 bases). The CDR3 spans 14 residues. V was trimmed by 3 bases and J by 2 bases, leaving 12 bases between them. Germline V gives CDR1 SGHDT, CDR2 YYEEEE. CDR3 in amino acids: CASSWGGGAYEQYF. DNA for the CDR3: TGTGCCAGCAGCTGGGGAGGGGGGGCCTACGAGCAGTACTTC.